This T cell receptor beta chain derives from a study of shared clonotypes between healthy human individuals. At the level of the study: Per donor, CD8 memory used one plate, CD8 naive used two, CD4 memory used three and CD4 naive used three.

Remarks on this clone: Its specificity is not known.

Study-wide findings and caveats: Naive subsets tended to show greater estimated richness than memory subsets.

Looked up from germline, CDR1 is MNHEY and CDR2 is SVGAGI. V lost 6 bases and J lost 3, with 11 bases in between. CDR3 length: 14 amino acids. The assay was immunoSEQ multiplex PCR, and TCRdb's table has in-frame clones only and misses some. The sample contains about 680,000 clones, around three quarters of which appear only once. This receptor was taken from a woman under 40 in good health. The source material was memory CD4+ T cells sorted from blood. Sample subset: CD45RA-negative fraction. The genes are TRBV6-5 and TRBJ2-2; D is unresolved. In nucleotides, the CDR3 is TGTGCCAGCAGGCCCGAGGTGGACACCGGGGAGCTGTTTTTT. Translating it yields CASRPEVDTGELFF.